Listed below are T cell receptor beta chains from one sample, sequenced in a study of cytomegalovirus exposure and HLA in healthy donors. Profiling relied on immunoSEQ multiplex PCR, and the TCRdb table lists in-frame clones only, not all of them. The sample has 190,000 or so clones; around 84% are singletons. The material sequenced was PBMCs. The source is a woman aged 25 to 39 in good health and CMV-seropositive. The CDR3 runs from the conserved cysteine through the conserved F or W. The D gene is left open where the match is weak. The size of a clone is reported for some rows only, either as once, few or many, or as a class for expanded clones.

clone_size j_call v_call d_call cdr3_aa cdr3_nt
once TRBJ2-5 TRBV5-1 - CASSTGLSQETQYF TGCGCCAGCAGTACGGGACTGTCTCAAGAGACCCAGTACTTC
- TRBJ2-7 TRBV27 TRBD1 CASSRAGQGASVYEQYF TGTGCCAGCAGCCGAGCGGGACAGGGGGCCTCTGTTTACGAGCAGTACTTC
- TRBJ2-7 TRBV28 TRBD2 CASSPSSGSDRVTFYEQYF TGTGCCAGCAGCCCCTCTAGCGGGAGCGACAGAGTTACCTTCTACGAGCAGTACTTC
- TRBJ2-3 TRBV5-4 - CASSLVAFTDMQYF TGTGCCAGCAGCTTGGTGGCCTTCACAGATATGCAGTATTTT
- TRBJ2-2 TRBV4-1 - CASSLWTTGELFF TGCGCCAGCAGCCTCTGGACTACCGGGGAGCTGTTTTTT
- TRBJ2-7 TRBV20-1 TRBD2 CSPRGGYEQYF TGCAGTCCACGGGGGGGCTACGAGCAGTACTTC
many TRBJ1-5 TRBV6-6 - CASSYETLSQPQHF TGTGCCAGCAGTTACGAGACACTCAGTCAGCCCCAGCATTTT
- TRBJ2-2 TRBV19 - CASASRGWGTGELFF TGTGCCAGTGCTTCCAGGGGTTGGGGTACCGGGGAGCTGTTTTTT
- TRBJ1-5 TRBV2 - CASSGSGNQPQHF TGTGCCAGCAGTGGATCGGGAAATCAGCCCCAGCATTTT
- TRBJ1-1 TRBV2 TRBD1 CASRAGTGDTEAFF TGTGCCAGCAGGGCTGGGACAGGGGACACTGAAGCTTTCTTT
- TRBJ2-7 TRBV12-5 TRBD1 CASGFRDRDNEQYF TGTGCTAGTGGTTTCCGGGACAGGGACAACGAGCAGTACTTC